These 6 T cell receptor beta chains share one sample of origin, sequenced in a study of identical twins. Each CDR3 protein gets one entry after TCRdb re-called the 5' RACE reads with MiXCR. This table holds about 280,000 distinct CDR3 sequences, roughly 8.6% found once. Another study also made use of these data, one on yellow fever vaccine responses in identical twins.

The source material was memory (CD45RO+) T cells sorted from blood. The receptors shown here come from a woman between 18 and 30 years old in good health.

This clonotype was observed a handful of times. As DNA, the CDR3 is TGTGCCAGCAGCGTAGCCGGACTGGCTCCGAGCACAGATACGCAGTATTTT. Its translation is CASSVAGLAPSTDTQYF. V is TRBV9 and J is TRBJ2-3; TRBD2 might be the D (5 bases). Germline values: CDR1 SGDLS, CDR2 YYNGEE. The ends were cut back, 0 bases at V and 0 bases at J, with 14 bases in the middle. The CDR3 consists of 17 residues.

The J gene is TRBJ2-7, the V gene TRBV2; D is ambiguous. The CDR3 is made up of 13 amino acids. Germline values: CDR1 SNHLY, CDR2 FYNNEI. The V and J ends lost 6 bases and 6 bases respectively, with 15 bases between them. CDR3 loop: CASRPKERGEQYF. CDR3 nucleotides: TGTGCCAGCAGGCCCAAAGAGAGAGGCGAGCAGTACTTC.

There are many counts of this clonotype. The rearrangement uses TRBV15 and TRBJ1-1; D uncertain. This CDR3 spans 15 amino acids. Trimming removed 0 bases from V and 1 base from J, with 9 bases in between. Germline loops: CDR1 LNHNV, CDR2 YYDKDF (reference sequence). CDR3: CATSRDVQSNTEAFF. DNA of the CDR3: TGTGCCACCAGCAGAGATGTACAGTCGAACACTGAAGCTTTCTTT.

In this sample, this clonotype turned up many times. The V call is TRBV29-1, the J call TRBJ2-1, with 8 bases that match TRBD2. This CDR3 is built from 12 residues. The V gene's germline CDR1 is SQVTM and CDR2 ANQGSEA. CDR3 nucleotides: TGCATCACAGGACGGGGGGGTGATGAGCAGTTCTTC. Translation gives CITGRGGDEQFF.

This clonotype was recorded many times. The V gene is TRBV10-3, the J gene TRBJ2-2, with 7 nucleotides matching TRBD1. Trimming cost V 2 bases and J 2 bases; bases outside gene matches: 5. Germline V gene data show CDR1 as ENHRY and CDR2 as SYGVKD. The CDR3 is 16 amino acids. The CDR3 bases are TGTGCCATCAGTGAGAACCGGGACAGTAACACCGGGGAGCTGTTTTTT. Translation: CAISENRDSNTGELFF.

This clonotype showed up just a few times. This rearrangement joins TRBV7-8 to TRBJ2-7; 9 bases align to TRBD2. This CDR3 region has 16 residues. The V segment lost 5 bases and the J segment 4 bases; nucleotides outside the gene matches: 12. Germline CDR1 SGHVS, CDR2 FQNEAQ. The CDR3: CASSTPRASGKYEQYF. The CDR3 DNA follows: TGTGCCAGCAGCACCCCCAGGGCTAGCGGGAAGTACGAGCAGTACTTC.